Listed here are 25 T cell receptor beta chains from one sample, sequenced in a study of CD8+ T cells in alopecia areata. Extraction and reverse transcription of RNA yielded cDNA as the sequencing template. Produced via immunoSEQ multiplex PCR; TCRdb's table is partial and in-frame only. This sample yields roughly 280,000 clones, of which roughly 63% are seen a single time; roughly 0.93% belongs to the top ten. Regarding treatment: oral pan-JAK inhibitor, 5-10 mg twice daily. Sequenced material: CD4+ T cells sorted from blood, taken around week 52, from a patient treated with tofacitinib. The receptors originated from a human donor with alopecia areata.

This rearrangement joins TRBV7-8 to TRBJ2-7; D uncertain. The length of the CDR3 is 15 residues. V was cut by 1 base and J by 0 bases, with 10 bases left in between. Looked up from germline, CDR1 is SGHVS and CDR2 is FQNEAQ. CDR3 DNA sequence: TGTGCCAGCAGCTTAGATGAACTAAGCTCCTACGAGCAGTACTTC. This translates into CASSLDELSSYEQYF.

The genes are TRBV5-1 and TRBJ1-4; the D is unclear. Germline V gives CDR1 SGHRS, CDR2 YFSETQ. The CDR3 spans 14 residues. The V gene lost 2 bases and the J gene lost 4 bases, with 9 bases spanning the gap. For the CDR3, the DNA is TGCGCCAGCAGCTTCGACGGTATTAATGAAAAACTGTTTTTT. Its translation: CASSFDGINEKLFF. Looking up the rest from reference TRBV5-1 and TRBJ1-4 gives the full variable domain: KAGVTQTPRYLIKTRGQQVTLSCSPISGHRSVSWYQQTPGQGLQFLFEYFSETQRNKGNFPGRFSGRQFSNSRSEMNVSTLELGDSALYLCASSFDGINEKLFFGSGTQLSVL.

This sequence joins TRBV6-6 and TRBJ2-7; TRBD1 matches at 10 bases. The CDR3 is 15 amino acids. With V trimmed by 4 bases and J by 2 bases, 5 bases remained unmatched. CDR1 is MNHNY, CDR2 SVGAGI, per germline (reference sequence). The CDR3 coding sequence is TGTGCCAGCAGTTTCGGGACAGGGGCTGCCTACGAGCAGTACTTC. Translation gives CASSFGTGAAYEQYF.

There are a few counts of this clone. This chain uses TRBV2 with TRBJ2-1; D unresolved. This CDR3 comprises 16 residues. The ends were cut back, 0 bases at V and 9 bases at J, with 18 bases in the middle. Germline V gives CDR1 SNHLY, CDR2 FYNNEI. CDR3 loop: CASSEANSLVSGEQFF. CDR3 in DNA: TGTGCCAGCAGTGAAGCTAACTCCTTGGTCTCTGGTGAGCAGTTCTTC. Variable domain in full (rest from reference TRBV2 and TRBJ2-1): EPEVTQTPSHQVTQMGQEVILRCVPISNHLYFYWYRQILGQKVEFLVSFYNNEISEKSEIFDDQFSVERPDGSNFTLKIRSTKLEDSAMYFCASSEANSLVSGEQFFGPGTRLTVL.

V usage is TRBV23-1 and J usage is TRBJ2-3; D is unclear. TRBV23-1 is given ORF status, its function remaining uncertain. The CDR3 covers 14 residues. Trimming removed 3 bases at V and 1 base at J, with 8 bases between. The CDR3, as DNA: TGCGCCAGCAGTCATCTGATGTGCACAGATACGCAGTATTTT. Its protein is CASSHLMCTDTQYF.

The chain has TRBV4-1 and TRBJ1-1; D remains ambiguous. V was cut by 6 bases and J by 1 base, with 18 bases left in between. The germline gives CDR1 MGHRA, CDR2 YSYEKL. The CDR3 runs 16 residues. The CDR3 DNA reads TGCGCCAGCAGTCTCGCGGGCGGACGGCCGAACACTGAAGCTTTCTTT. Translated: CASSLAGGRPNTEAFF.

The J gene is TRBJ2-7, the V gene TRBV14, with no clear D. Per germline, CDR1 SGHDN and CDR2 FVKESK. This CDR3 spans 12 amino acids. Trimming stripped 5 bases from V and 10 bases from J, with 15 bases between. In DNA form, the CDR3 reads TGTGCCAGCAGCGAACGGACCAGCGCACAGTACTTC. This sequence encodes CASSERTSAQYF.

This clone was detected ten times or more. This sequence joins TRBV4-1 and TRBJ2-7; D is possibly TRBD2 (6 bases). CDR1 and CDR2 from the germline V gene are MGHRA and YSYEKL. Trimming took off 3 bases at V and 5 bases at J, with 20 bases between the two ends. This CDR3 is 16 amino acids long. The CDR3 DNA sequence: TGCGCCAGCAGCCATCAAAGCGGGTCCCTAGGGGACGAGCAGTACTTC. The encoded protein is CASSHQSGSLGDEQYF.

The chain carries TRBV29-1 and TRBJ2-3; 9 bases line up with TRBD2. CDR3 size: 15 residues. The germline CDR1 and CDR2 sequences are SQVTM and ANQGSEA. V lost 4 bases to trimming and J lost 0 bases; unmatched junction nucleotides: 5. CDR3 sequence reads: CSVGLAGSSTDTQYF. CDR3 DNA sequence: TGCAGCGTTGGGCTAGCGGGGTCTAGCACAGATACGCAGTATTTT.

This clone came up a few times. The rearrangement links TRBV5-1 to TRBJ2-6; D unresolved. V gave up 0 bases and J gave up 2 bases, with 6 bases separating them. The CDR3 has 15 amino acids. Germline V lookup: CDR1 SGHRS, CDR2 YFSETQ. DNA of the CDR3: TGCGCCAGCAGCTTGGGGATTGCTGGGGCCAACGTCCTGACTTTC. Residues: CASSLGIAGANVLTF.

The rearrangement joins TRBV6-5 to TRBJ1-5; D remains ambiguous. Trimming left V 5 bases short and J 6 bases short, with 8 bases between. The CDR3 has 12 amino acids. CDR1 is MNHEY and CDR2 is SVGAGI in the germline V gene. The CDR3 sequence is CASSGQGQPQHF. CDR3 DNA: TGTGCCAGCAGTGGTCAAGGTCAGCCCCAGCATTTT.

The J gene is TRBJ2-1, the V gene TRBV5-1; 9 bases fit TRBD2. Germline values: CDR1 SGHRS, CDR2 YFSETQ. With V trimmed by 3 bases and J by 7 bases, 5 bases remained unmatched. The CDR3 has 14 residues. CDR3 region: CASSSSGGPNEQFF. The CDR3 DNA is TGCGCCAGCAGCTCGAGCGGGGGGCCGAATGAGCAGTTCTTC. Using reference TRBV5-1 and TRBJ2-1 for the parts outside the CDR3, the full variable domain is KAGVTQTPRYLIKTRGQQVTLSCSPISGHRSVSWYQQTPGQGLQFLFEYFSETQRNKGNFPGRFSGRQFSNSRSEMNVSTLELGDSALYLCASSSSGGPNEQFFGPGTRLTVL.

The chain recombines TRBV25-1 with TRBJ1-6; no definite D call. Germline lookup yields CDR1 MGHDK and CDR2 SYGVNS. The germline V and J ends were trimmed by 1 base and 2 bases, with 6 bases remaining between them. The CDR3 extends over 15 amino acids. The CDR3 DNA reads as TGTGCCAGCAGTGAATCTCCCACCTATAATTCACCCCTCCACTTT. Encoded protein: CASSESPTYNSPLHF.

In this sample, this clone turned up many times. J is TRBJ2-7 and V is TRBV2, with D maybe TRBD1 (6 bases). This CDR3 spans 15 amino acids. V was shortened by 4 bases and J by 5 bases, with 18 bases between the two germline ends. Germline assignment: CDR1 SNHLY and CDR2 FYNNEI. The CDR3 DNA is TGTGCCAGCAGTGTCAATCAGGGGTTGGACGACGAGCAGTACTTC. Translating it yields CASSVNQGLDDEQYF. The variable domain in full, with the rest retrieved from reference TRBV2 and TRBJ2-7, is EPEVTQTPSHQVTQMGQEVILRCVPISNHLYFYWYRQILGQKVEFLVSFYNNEISEKSEIFDDQFSVERPDGSNFTLKIRSTKLEDSAMYFCASSVNQGLDDEQYFGPGTRLTVT.

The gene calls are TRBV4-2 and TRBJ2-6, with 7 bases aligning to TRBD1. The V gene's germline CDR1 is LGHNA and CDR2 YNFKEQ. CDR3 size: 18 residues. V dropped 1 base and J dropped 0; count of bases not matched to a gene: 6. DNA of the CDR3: TGTGCCAGCAGCCAAGTTCGGACAGGAGGCTCTGGGGCCAACGTCCTGACTTTC. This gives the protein CASSQVRTGGSGANVLTF.

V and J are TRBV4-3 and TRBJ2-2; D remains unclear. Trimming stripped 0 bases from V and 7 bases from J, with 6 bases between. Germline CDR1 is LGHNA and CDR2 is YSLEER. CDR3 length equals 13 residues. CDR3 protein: CASSQDTRGELFF. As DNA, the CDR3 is TGCGCCAGCAGCCAAGATACCCGCGGGGAGCTGTTTTTT.

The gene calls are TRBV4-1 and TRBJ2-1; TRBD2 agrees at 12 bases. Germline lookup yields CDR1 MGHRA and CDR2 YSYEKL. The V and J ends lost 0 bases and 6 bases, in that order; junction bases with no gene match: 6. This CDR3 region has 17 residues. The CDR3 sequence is CASSQDDTSGGSNEQFF. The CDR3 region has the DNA TGCGCCAGCAGCCAAGATGACACTAGCGGGGGGAGCAATGAGCAGTTCTTC.

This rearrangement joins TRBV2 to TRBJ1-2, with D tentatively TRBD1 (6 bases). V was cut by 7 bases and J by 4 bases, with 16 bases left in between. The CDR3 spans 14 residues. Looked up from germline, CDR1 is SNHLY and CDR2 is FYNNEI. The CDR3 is CASKKDSAFYGYTF. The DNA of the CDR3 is TGTGCCAGCAAAAAGGACAGCGCTTTCTATGGCTACACCTTC. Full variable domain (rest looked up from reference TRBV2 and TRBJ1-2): EPEVTQTPSHQVTQMGQEVILRCVPISNHLYFYWYRQILGQKVEFLVSFYNNEISEKSEIFDDQFSVERPDGSNFTLKIRSTKLEDSAMYFCASKKDSAFYGYTFGSGTRLTVV.

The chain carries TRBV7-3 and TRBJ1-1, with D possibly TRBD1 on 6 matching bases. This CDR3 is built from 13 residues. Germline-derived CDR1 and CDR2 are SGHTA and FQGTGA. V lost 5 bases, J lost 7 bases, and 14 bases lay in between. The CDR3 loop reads CASSDTGNGEAFF. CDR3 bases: TGTGCCAGCAGCGATACAGGGAACGGTGAAGCTTTCTTT.

The CDR3, as DNA: TGTGCCAGCAGCTTAGGCCAGGGGCGCTACAATGAGCAGTTCTTC. This gives the protein CASSLGQGRYNEQFF. This chain links TRBV13 with TRBJ2-1, with a tentative D call TRBD1 (6 bases). CDR1 and CDR2 (germline): PRHDT, FYEKMQ (reference sequence). Trimming shortened V by 0 bases and J by 3 bases, and 9 bases separated the two germline ends. The CDR3 covers 15 residues.

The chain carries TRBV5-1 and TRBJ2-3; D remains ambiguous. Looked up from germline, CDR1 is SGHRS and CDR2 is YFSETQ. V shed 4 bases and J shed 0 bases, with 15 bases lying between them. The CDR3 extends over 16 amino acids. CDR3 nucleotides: TGCGCCAGCAGCCAAGGTCGGCAGCCTAGCACAGATACGCAGTATTTT. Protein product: CASSQGRQPSTDTQYF.

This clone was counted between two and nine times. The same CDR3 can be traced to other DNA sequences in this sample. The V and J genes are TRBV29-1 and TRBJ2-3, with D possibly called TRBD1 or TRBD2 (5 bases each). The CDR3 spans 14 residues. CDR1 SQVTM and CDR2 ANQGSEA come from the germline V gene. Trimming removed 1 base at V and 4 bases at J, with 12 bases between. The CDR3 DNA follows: TGCAGCGTTGAAGGGGGGAAGGGTGCAGATACGCAGTATTTT. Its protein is CSVEGGKGADTQYF.

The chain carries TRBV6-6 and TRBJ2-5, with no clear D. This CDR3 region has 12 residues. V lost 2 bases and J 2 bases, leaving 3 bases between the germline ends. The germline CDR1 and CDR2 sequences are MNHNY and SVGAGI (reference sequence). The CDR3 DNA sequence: TGTGCCAGCAGTTACCCGCAAGAGACCCAGTACTTC. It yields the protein CASSYPQETQYF.

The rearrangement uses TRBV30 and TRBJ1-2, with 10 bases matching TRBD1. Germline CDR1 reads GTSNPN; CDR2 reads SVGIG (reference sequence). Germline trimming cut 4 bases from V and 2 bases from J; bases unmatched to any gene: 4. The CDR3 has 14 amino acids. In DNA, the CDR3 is TGTGCCTGGAAAGAGACAGGGGGCAACTATGGCTACACCTTC. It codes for CAWKETGGNYGYTF. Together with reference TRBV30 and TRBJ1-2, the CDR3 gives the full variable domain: SQTIHQWPATLVQPVGSPLSLECTVEGTSNPNLYWYRQAAGRGLQLLFYSVGIGQISSEVPQNLSASRPQDRQFILSSKKLLLSDSGFYLCAWKETGGNYGYTFGSGTRLTVV.

CDR3 protein: CASSRGQSTDTQYF. CDR3 DNA sequence: TGTGCCAGCAGTCGAGGCCAAAGCACAGATACGCAGTATTTT. The V call is TRBV25-1, the J call TRBJ2-3; D unclear. Germline CDR1 MGHDK, CDR2 SYGVNS. The CDR3 is 14 amino acids. V shed 5 bases and J shed 0 bases, with 9 bases lying between them.